The rows below give T cell receptor beta chains drawn from one sample of a study of CD8 T cells in Susac syndrome. TCRdb recomputed calls from the immunoSEQ multiplex PCR reads with MiXCR, one row per CDR3 protein. The sample has hundreds of thousands of distinct CDR3 sequences, around 89% seen once; the top ten hold roughly 0.17%. The sequenced sample consisted of CD8+ T cells from PBMCs. The receptors come from a human donor with multiple sclerosis. CDR3s include the opening cysteine and the closing phenylalanine or tryptophan. The D gene is left open where the match is weak. Size is stated for part of the rows, as once, few or many counts, or as a class when the clone is expanded.

V,size,J,D,DNA,CDR3
TRBV12-3/TRBV12-4,-,TRBJ2-7,TRBD1,TGTGCCAGCAGTGCGCAGGGGGCGTTGTCCTACGAGCAGTACTTC,CASSAQGALSYEQYF
TRBV12-3/TRBV12-4,-,TRBJ1-4,TRBD1,TGTGCCAGCAGTAGGGACAGGGTAGAGGAAAAACTGTTTTTT,CASSRDRVEEKLFF
TRBV20-1,-,TRBJ2-7,-,TGCAGTGCTATGGCAGGGTTGGTCTACGAGCAGTACTTC,CSAMAGLVYEQYF
TRBV20-1,-,TRBJ1-5,TRBD1,TGCAGTGCAAGGACAGGGTATCAGCCCCAGCATTTT,CSARTGYQPQHF
TRBV12-3/TRBV12-4,-,TRBJ2-3,TRBD2,TGTGCCAGCAGTTGGACTAGCGGTAGTTCGGGGGATACGCAGTATTTT,CASSWTSGSSGDTQYF
TRBV4-1,-,TRBJ2-3,TRBD2,TGCGCCAGCAGCCAGACCGGGACTAGCGGTGATACGCAGTATTTT,CASSQTGTSGDTQYF
TRBV20-1,-,TRBJ2-5,TRBD2,TGCAGTGCAACAGGGACTAGCTTCCAAGAGACCCAGTACTTC,CSATGTSFQETQYF
TRBV23-1,-,TRBJ1-3,TRBD1,TGCGCCAGCAGCCCAAGGACAGGGCCTTTCTCTGGAAACACCATATATTTT,CASSPRTGPFSGNTIYF
TRBV30,few,TRBJ2-3,-,TGTGCCTGGTCTTCCGGGGTGGGAGCAGATACGCAGTATTTT,CAWSSGVGADTQYF
TRBV20-1,-,TRBJ2-1,-,TGCAGTGCTAGAGATTTCTCCGGGGCCAATGAGCAGTTCTTC,CSARDFSGANEQFF
TRBV12-3/TRBV12-4,-,TRBJ2-1,TRBD2,TGTGCCAGCAGTCCGCGACTAGCAGCTGACTACAATGAGCAGTTCTTC,CASSPRLAADYNEQFF
TRBV7-6,-,TRBJ2-7,-,TGTGCCAGCAGCTCCGCAACAGGAGTTGGTAAGCAGTACTTC,CASSSATGVGKQYF
TRBV6-5,-,TRBJ2-7,-,TGTGCCAGCAGTCACGGGGACGAGCAGTACTTC,CASSHGDEQYF
TRBV6-5,-,TRBJ1-4,-,TGTGCCAGCAGTTACTCAGGGAATAATGAAAAACTGTTTTTT,CASSYSGNNEKLFF
TRBV9,-,TRBJ2-1,TRBD2,TGTGCCAGCAGCGTAGGCGGGAGTAATGAGCAGTTCTTC,CASSVGGSNEQFF
TRBV28,-,TRBJ1-6,TRBD1,TGTGCCAGCATCCCTTCCGGACAGGGGAATTCACCCCTCCACTTT,CASIPSGQGNSPLHF
TRBV5-6,-,TRBJ2-5,-,TGTGCCAGCAGCTTCAAGTGGACCCAAGAGACCCAGTACTTC,CASSFKWTQETQYF
TRBV29-1,-,TRBJ2-3,-,TGCAGCGTCCCGCCGATACAGGTCACAGATACGCAGTATTTT,CSVPPIQVTDTQYF
TRBV27,-,TRBJ2-1,TRBD2,TGTGCCAGCAGTTCACCGGGACTAGCTGTTGAGCAGTTCTTC,CASSSPGLAVEQFF
TRBV7-9,-,TRBJ2-7,-,TGTGCCAGCAGCTTAGTTGGCGGGTTGGGCTACGAGCAGTACTTC,CASSLVGGLGYEQYF
TRBV20-1,once,TRBJ1-2,-,TGCAGTGCCCGAGCAGTTAACTATGGCTACACCTTC,CSARAVNYGYTF
TRBV4-3,-,TRBJ2-5,TRBD2,TGCGCCAGCAGCCAAGGACCTAGCGGGGGAGGACGTGAGACCCAGTACTTC,CASSQGPSGGGRETQYF
TRBV5-1,-,TRBJ1-2,-,TGCGCCAGCAGCTCAACCCCCGGAGATCTCTATGGCTACACCTTC,CASSSTPGDLYGYTF
TRBV30,-,TRBJ2-1,-,TGTGCCTGGAGTGTACTGAGCTCCTACAATGAGCAGTTCTTC,CAWSVLSSYNEQFF
TRBV14,-,TRBJ2-1,-,TGTGCCAGCAGCCAAAACGTAGGGGAGATAAGCTCCTACAATGAGCAGTTCTTC,CASSQNVGEISSYNEQFF
TRBV13,-,TRBJ2-7,TRBD2,TGTGCCAGCAGCCCTCGGGGGGTAGGCGGACTCCCCTCCTACGAGCAGTACTTC,CASSPRGVGGLPSYEQYF
TRBV19,once,TRBJ2-1,-,TGTGCCAGTGGTACCCAAATCAACAATGAGCAGTTCTTC,CASGTQINNEQFF
TRBV29-1,-,TRBJ2-2,TRBD2,TGCAGCGTTGGGACTAGCGGGAGATCTGGGGAGCTGTTTTTT,CSVGTSGRSGELFF
TRBV20-1,-,TRBJ2-7,TRBD2,TGCAGTGCTATCCCCGGACTAGCGGGAGGGCCCTACGAGCAGTACTTC,CSAIPGLAGGPYEQYF
TRBV27,-,TRBJ2-7,-,TGTGCCAGCCAACCTTCGACAGGAGTCTCCTACGAGCAGTACTTC,CASQPSTGVSYEQYF
TRBV10-3,-,TRBJ2-3,TRBD2,TGTGCCATCAGTGACCCAGCGGGAGGACCGCTGGGCACAGATACGCAGTATTTT,CAISDPAGGPLGTDTQYF
TRBV12-3/TRBV12-4,few,TRBJ2-7,-,TGTGCCAGCAGTTTTGGGACCTACGAGCAGTACTTC,CASSFGTYEQYF
TRBV12-3/TRBV12-4,-,TRBJ2-7,TRBD2,TGTGCCAGCAGTTTCTCCAGCGGGGGCGGCTCCTACGAGCAGTACTTC,CASSFSSGGGSYEQYF
TRBV5-4,-,TRBJ2-2,-,TGTGCCAGCAGCGCCGACGGAGGCGGGGAGCTGTTTTTT,CASSADGGGELFF
TRBV20-1,-,TRBJ2-7,-,TGCAGTGCTAGTGGTTCCCCCAGCTACGAGCAGTACTTC,CSASGSPSYEQYF
TRBV4-2,-,TRBJ1-1,-,TGTGCCAGCAGCCAAGTTCGCGAGTCAATGAACACTGAAGCTTTCTTT,CASSQVRESMNTEAFF
TRBV2,-,TRBJ1-1,-,TGTGCCAGCAGTGAAAACGGGGGCCTAGCGAACACTGAAGCTTTCTTT,CASSENGGLANTEAFF